Listed here are 28 T cell receptor beta chains from one sample, sequenced in a study of CD8+CD57+ T cells in acquired aplastic anemia. Genomic DNA served as template for TCR beta VDJ and CDR3 profiling. Each CDR3 protein is one row after TCRdb ran MiXCR on the reads. The data show approximately 99,000 distinct CDR3 sequences, with 50% to 65% seen just once and approximately 32% held by the top ten. Sequencing was performed on sorted CD4+, CD8+, or CD8+CD57+ T cells (not recorded which) from PBMCs. The receptors derive from a human donor in good health, serving as a control.

The chain links TRBV10-3 to TRBJ1-3; 9 nucleotides match TRBD1. Trimming at V came to 6 bases and at J to 4 bases, leaving 1 base not matched to a gene. From germline, CDR1 is ENHRY and CDR2 SYGVKD. The CDR3 has 13 residues. The CDR3 DNA is TGTGCCATCAGCGGGACAGGGGGAAACACCATATATTTT. Its protein product is CAISGTGGNTIYF.

The CDR3 nucleotides read TGCAGTGCTAGCAAGGGACTATCGCTATACAATGAGCAGTTCTTC. Its translation: CSASKGLSLYNEQFF. The chain combines TRBV20-1 with TRBJ2-1; 7 bases line up with TRBD2. The CDR3 consists of 15 residues. V gave up 3 bases and J gave up 4 bases; unmatched junction bases: 9. CDR1 and CDR2 from the germline V gene are DFQATT and SNEGSKA (reference sequence).

This clonotype was observed at least ten times. The chain uses TRBV15 and TRBJ1-5, with D maybe TRBD1 (5 bases). V was shortened by 0 bases and J by 4 bases, with 10 bases between the two germline ends. The CDR3 sequence is 15 residues long. Germline CDR1 is LNHNV and CDR2 is YYDKDF (reference sequence). The CDR3 protein is CATSRDPSGNQPQHF. CDR3 in DNA: TGTGCCACCAGCAGAGATCCATCAGGGAATCAGCCCCAGCATTTT. Drawing the rest from reference TRBV15 and TRBJ1-5, the complete variable domain is DAMVIQNPRYQVTQFGKPVTLSCSQTLNHNVMYWYQQKSSQAPKLLFHYYDKDFNNEADTPDNFQSRRPNTSFCFLDIRSPGLGDTAMYLCATSRDPSGNQPQHFGDGTRLSIL.

Of note for this clonotype: A junction boundary mismatches the germline segment, possibly from a read error. V gene TRBV9 combines with J gene TRBJ2-1; D unresolved. The CDR3 runs 13 residues. The germline gives CDR1 SGDLS, CDR2 YYNGEE. The CDR3 sequence is CASSPVPYNEQLF. CDR3 DNA sequence: TGTGCCAGCAGCCCGGTACCATACAATGAGCAGCTCTTC.

This clonotype was counted at least ten times. This rearrangement joins TRBV5-4 to TRBJ1-1; 9 nucleotides agree with TRBD1. This CDR3 comprises 17 residues. Germline lookup yields CDR1 SGHNT and CDR2 YYREEE (reference sequence). The V segment lost 1 base and the J segment 4 bases; nucleotides outside the gene matches: 11. The CDR3 DNA is TGTGCCAGCAGCTTGATCGGGACAGGGAGTATCCTCACTGAAGCTTTCTTT. This gives the protein CASSLIGTGSILTEAFF.

This clonotype was seen a single time. The V call is TRBV12-3 or TRBV12-4, the J call TRBJ1-6; unclear D gene. Trimming stripped 6 bases from V and 7 bases from J, with 13 bases between. CDR3 length: 14 amino acids. The CDR3 DNA reads as TGTGCCAGCAGGAAAGGGATGGGGAATTCACCCCTCCACTTT. It is translated as CASRKGMGNSPLHF.

This clonotype was seen at least ten times. The chain employs TRBV6-1 and TRBJ2-5, with 7 bases lining up with TRBD1. This CDR3 comprises 15 residues. Germline-derived CDR1 and CDR2 are MNHNS and SASEGT. V was pared by 6 bases and J by 5 bases, with 12 bases of the junction left unmatched. The chain's CDR3 is CASSLTTGVRETQYF. CDR3 coding DNA: TGTGCCAGCAGCCTAACAACAGGGGTGAGGGAGACCCAGTACTTC.

A remark on this clonotype: A much larger clone is a single base away; this may be a read error. The genes are TRBV4-3 and TRBJ2-2, with D uncertain. Germline loops: CDR1 LGHNA, CDR2 YSLEER. The CDR3 contains 11 residues. Trimming took 3 bases from V and 8 from J, leaving 4 bases between them. The CDR3 bases are TGCGCCAGCAGCCATGGTGGGGAGCTGTTTTTT. Protein: CASSHGGELFF.

This clonotype was seen only a few times. The chain employs TRBV6-1 and TRBJ2-2; TRBD1 agrees at 9 bases. V was pared by 6 bases and J by 7 bases, with 15 bases of the junction left unmatched. CDR1 and CDR2 from the germline V gene are MNHNS and SASEGT. This CDR3 contains 17 residues. CDR3 in DNA: TGTGCCAGCAGACGGGGATTCGACAGGGGGATCGGCGGGGAGCTGTTTTTT. Residues: CASRRGFDRGIGGELFF.

The chain's CDR3 is CARDRGDRVNEQYF. As DNA, the CDR3 is TGTGCTAGAGATCGAGGGGACAGGGTCAACGAGCAGTACTTC. This chain joins TRBV25-1 and TRBJ2-7; 9 positions match TRBD1. This CDR3 spans 14 amino acids. Germline V gene lookup returns CDR1 MGHDK and CDR2 SYGVNS.

Ten or more counts support this clonotype. V and J are TRBV5-5 and TRBJ2-5, with D perhaps matching TRBD1 (6 bases). The V end was cut by 0 bases, the J end by 5 bases, with 14 bases between. The CDR3 is 15 residues long. Germline V gene data show CDR1 as SGHKS and CDR2 as YYEKEE (reference sequence). In DNA, the CDR3 is TGTGCCAGCAGCTTGGCAAAAGTAACAGGGGAGACCCAGTACTTC. As protein: CASSLAKVTGETQYF.

The chain joins TRBV4-3 to TRBJ2-1; tentative D call: TRBD1 (6 bases). Germline CDR1 is LGHNA and CDR2 is YSLEER. Trimming removed 2 bases from V and 8 bases from J, with 16 bases in between. This CDR3 spans 15 amino acids. CDR3 region: CASSQPDRSADEQFF. The CDR3 DNA reads as TGCGCCAGCAGCCAACCCGACAGGTCCGCGGATGAGCAGTTCTTC.

This clonotype was picked up one time. The conserved phenylalanine or tryptophan is not found at the CDR3 terminus, so this likely reflects a read error. No DNA is shown, since the ends of the CDR3 on it are uncertain; the CDR3 is the one TCRdb lists. This rearrangement joins TRBV4-1 to TRBJ2-1. The CDR3 is 11 amino acids long, termini counted. The germline CDR1 and CDR2 sequences are MGHRA and YSYEKL. This CDR3 reads CASSHSYDLFS.

In this sample, this clonotype turned up many times. This chain connects TRBV5-6 to TRBJ1-5; D might be TRBD1 (6 bases). The CDR3 spans 15 residues. The germline gives CDR1 SGHDT, CDR2 YYEEEE. V lost 3 bases and J 0 bases, leaving 10 bases between the germline ends. This CDR3 reads CASSSGTPSNQPQHF. The CDR3 DNA reads as TGTGCCAGCAGCTCCGGGACACCTAGCAATCAGCCCCAGCATTTT.

This clonotype was seen at least ten times. CDR3 residues: CASSAGAVGSPTDTQYF. CDR3 sequence (DNA): TGTGCCAGCAGCGCTGGGGCGGTCGGGAGTCCCACAGATACGCAGTATTTT. V usage is TRBV7-2 and J usage is TRBJ2-3, with D tentatively TRBD2 (6 bases). The V end lost 5 bases, the J end lost 2 bases, and 20 bases lay between the germline ends. Germline values: CDR1 SGHTA, CDR2 FQGNSA. This CDR3 comprises 17 residues.

V gene TRBV24-1 combines with J gene TRBJ1-1; 10 nucleotides align to TRBD1. CDR1 is KGHDR and CDR2 is SFDVKD in the germline V gene. This CDR3 contains 14 residues. With V trimmed by 4 bases and J by 7 bases, 5 bases remained unmatched. In nucleotides, the CDR3 is TGTGCCACCAGTGAGGGACAGGGGCATGGTGAAGCTTTCTTT. Translating it yields CATSEGQGHGEAFF.

The chain uses TRBV10-3 and TRBJ2-7; 9 positions match TRBD2. This CDR3 contains 14 residues. Germline values: CDR1 ENHRY, CDR2 SYGVKD. The V and J ends lost 5 bases and 6 bases, in that order; junction bases with no gene match: 8. CDR3 amino acids: CAISPSGVFSEQYF. CDR3 bases: TGTGCCATCAGTCCTAGCGGGGTGTTTAGCGAGCAGTACTTC.

This clonotype was picked up many times. V and J are TRBV3-1 and TRBJ1-1, with 8 positions matching TRBD1. The V segment lost 2 bases and the J segment 8 bases; nucleotides outside the gene matches: 10. The CDR3 consists of 15 residues. Germline CDR1 is LGHDT and CDR2 is YNNKEL (reference sequence). The CDR3: CASSQHRTGSGEAFF. CDR3 sequence (DNA): TGTGCCAGCAGCCAACATCGGACAGGGAGTGGAGAAGCTTTCTTT.

Only a few counts were recorded for this clonotype. The CDR3 protein is CASSEEGGETQYF. DNA for the CDR3: TGCGCCAGCAGTGAAGAGGGTGGGGAGACCCAGTACTTC. V is TRBV10-1 and J is TRBJ2-5, with D possibly TRBD2 on 5 matching bases. V lost 3 bases and J 5 bases, leaving 10 bases between the germline ends. Germline CDR1 reads WNHNN; CDR2 reads SYGVQD (reference sequence). The CDR3 extends over 13 amino acids.

CDR3 coding DNA: TGTGCCAGCAGAGGGAGTTCCTACAATGAGCAGTTCTTC. Translation: CASRGSSYNEQFF. The chain carries TRBV2 and TRBJ2-1, with D tentatively TRBD2 (5 bases). The germline V and J ends were trimmed by 6 bases and 1 base, with 7 bases remaining between them. The CDR3 consists of 13 residues. Per the germline V gene, CDR1 is SNHLY and CDR2 is FYNNEI.

This clonotype has ten or more counts. The chain couples TRBV12-3 or TRBV12-4 to TRBJ1-2, with D possibly TRBD1 on 5 matching bases. The CDR3 is made up of 12 amino acids. Trimming took off 11 bases at V and 6 bases at J, with 16 bases between the two ends. In nucleotides, the CDR3 is TGTGCCGGCTGGGGGGGTATGGATGGCTACACCTTC. Amino acids: CAGWGGMDGYTF.

The chain uses TRBV6-1 and TRBJ1-2; D remains unclear. Germline CDR1 is MNHNS and CDR2 is SASEGT. The CDR3 loop spans 14 amino acids. V was cut by 6 bases and J by 4 bases, with 15 bases left in between. The CDR3 DNA is TGTGCCAGCAGGGGAGTTGGGTCACGCTATGGCTACACCTTC. Translating gives CASRGVGSRYGYTF.

The chain recombines TRBV5-6 with TRBJ2-1, with 10 positions matching TRBD1. The germline V gene encodes CDR1 SGHDT and CDR2 YYEEEE. Trimming at V came to 6 bases and at J to 6 bases, leaving 9 bases not matched to a gene. The CDR3 extends over 15 amino acids. CDR3 in DNA: TGTGCCAGCACCGCACCGGGACAGGGGTCCAATGAGCAGTTCTTC. Protein sequence: CASTAPGQGSNEQFF.

This chain joins TRBV5-5 and TRBJ2-1; 8 nucleotides line up with TRBD2. After removal of 2 bases from V and 10 bases from J, the junction contained 8 bases not matched to a gene. The CDR3 spans 14 residues. Germline assignment: CDR1 SGHKS and CDR2 YYEKEE (reference sequence). CDR3 loop: CASSFLRAGAEQFF. As DNA, the CDR3 is TGTGCCAGCAGCTTTCTTAGAGCGGGGGCCGAGCAGTTCTTC.

V usage is TRBV3-1 and J usage is TRBJ1-2; weak D call: TRBD1 (5 bases). The CDR3 length is 17 residues. Germline V gene sequence: CDR1 LGHDT, CDR2 YNNKEL (reference sequence). Deletions cut 4 bases from V and 1 base from J, with 19 bases between. Written as DNA, the CDR3 is TGTGCCAGCAGCCCGAAGCTGGGGACCGTCCTTAACTATGGCTACACCTTC. It translates to CASSPKLGTVLNYGYTF.

The genes are TRBV15 and TRBJ2-2; D may be TRBD2 (5 bases). The CDR3 spans 15 residues. Germline values: CDR1 LNHNV, CDR2 YYDKDF (reference sequence). V lost 3 bases to trimming and J lost 6 bases, with 14 bases between them. The CDR3, as DNA: TGTGCCACCAGCAGCCCTGAGGGCGGTTCCGGGGAGCTGTTTTTT. It codes for CATSSPEGGSGELFF.

On this clonotype itself: A much larger clone lies one base from this, so it may be a read error. The chain's CDR3 is CAWSVGTGGYGHTF. In DNA form, the CDR3 reads TGTGCCTGGAGTGTTGGGACAGGGGGTTATGGCCACACCTTC. The chain couples TRBV30 to TRBJ1-2; 11 bases map to TRBD1. The CDR3 runs to 14 residues. From germline, CDR1 is GTSNPN and CDR2 SVGIG (reference sequence).

A single count supports this clonotype. At one end the junction does not follow the germline gene, possibly because of a read error. This chain uses TRBV29-1 with TRBJ2-7, with a weak D call TRBD2 (6 bases). Looked up from germline, CDR1 is SQVTM and CDR2 is ANQGSEA. The CDR3 covers 13 residues. The CDR3 region has the DNA TGCGGCGTTGGGGAGGTTAGCTCCTACGAGCAGTACTTC. Translated, it gives CGVGEVSSYEQYF.